These 20 T cell receptor beta chains originate from one sample sequenced in a study of beta chain features in type 1 diabetes. The isolated RNA, all of it, was reverse transcribed, so expressed TCRB transcripts were what got sequenced. The assay was immunoSEQ multiplex PCR, and TCRdb's table has in-frame clones only and misses some. The data contain hundreds of thousands of clones, 11% to 15% of them singletons. Source material: central memory CD4+ T cells from blood. The receptors here all came from a man aged 25-45 years in good health.

The gene calls are TRBV11-3 and TRBJ2-2, with D unclear. The CDR3 consists of 15 residues. CDR1 SGHNT and CDR2 YENEEA come from the germline V gene. Trimming pared 1 base from V and 3 bases from J, leaving 9 bases between. Written as DNA, the CDR3 is TGTGCCAGCAGCTTAGGTAGACAAGACACCGGGGAGCTGTTTTTT. This codes for CASSLGRQDTGELFF.

Only a few counts were recorded for this clone. In DNA form, the CDR3 reads TGTGCCAGCAGCTTCGCCGGGACAGGGGGCTCCGAGCAGTACGTC. Translating gives CASSFAGTGGSEQYV. The chain couples TRBV7-2 to TRBJ2-7; 12 bases match TRBD1. CDR1 and CDR2 from the germline V gene are SGHTA and FQGNSA. The length of the CDR3 is 15 residues. The junction had 6 bases not matched to a gene; V was cut back by 3 bases and J by 6 bases.

The chain uses TRBV5-1 and TRBJ2-3; D is perhaps TRBD2 (5 bases). CDR3 length: 16 residues. The V gene's germline CDR1 is SGHRS and CDR2 YFSETQ. The V end was cut by 0 bases, the J end by 0 bases, with 11 bases between. DNA for the CDR3: TGCGCCAGCAGCTTGGGGACTTCCTTAAGCACAGATACGCAGTATTTT. Its protein is CASSLGTSLSTDTQYF.

The chain uses TRBV27 and TRBJ2-5, with a tentative D call TRBD2 (5 bases). V was trimmed by 7 bases and J by 4 bases, leaving 16 bases between them. Germline lookup yields CDR1 MNHEY and CDR2 SMNVEV (reference sequence). This CDR3 is 14 amino acids long. The CDR3 reads CASTQRTGVETQYF. The CDR3 nucleotides are TGTGCCAGCACGCAACGGACCGGGGTAGAGACCCAGTACTTC.

This clone was seen a few times. This chain links TRBV6-6 with TRBJ1-6; D is unresolved. Trimming pared 6 bases from V and 11 bases from J, leaving 11 bases between. Germline V gene lookup returns CDR1 MNHNY and CDR2 SVGAGI (reference sequence). The CDR3 sequence is 12 residues long. For the CDR3, the DNA is TGTGCCAGCAGGTGGGAGCGGACACCCCTCCACTTT. Translated: CASRWERTPLHF.

A few counts support this clone. The V call is TRBV18, the J call TRBJ1-4; D not certain. Per the germline V gene, CDR1 is KGHSH and CDR2 is LQKENI. The V and J ends lost 1 base and 7 bases respectively, with 13 bases between them. CDR3 length: 15 residues. The CDR3 DNA is TGTGCCAGCTCACCACAAACAGAGAGAGGTGAAAAACTGTTTTTT. Its translation is CASSPQTERGEKLFF.

This clone was picked up a small number of times. The chain employs TRBV5-1 and TRBJ1-1; 8 bases map to TRBD1. The J segment lost 4 bases and the V segment lost 2 bases, leaving 4 bases of the junction unmatched. Per the germline V gene, CDR1 is SGHRS and CDR2 is YFSETQ. The CDR3 spans 14 residues. The CDR3 DNA reads as TGCGCCAGCAGCTTCAACAGGGGGGTCACTGAAGCTTTCTTT. Translated, it gives CASSFNRGVTEAFF.

V and J are TRBV28 and TRBJ2-3; D gene uncertain. The germline gives CDR1 MDHEN, CDR2 SYDVKM. V was trimmed by 6 bases and J by 6 bases, leaving 10 bases between them. The CDR3 is made up of 12 amino acids. CDR3 sequence reads: CASSTPLDTQYF. CDR3 in DNA: TGTGCCAGCAGCACTCCACTTGATACGCAGTATTTT.

This clone was found many times. At the DNA level, this CDR3 is encoded by other sequences in the same sample as well. J is TRBJ2-3 and V is TRBV7-3, with 12 bases aligning to TRBD2. This CDR3 is built from 16 residues. Germline trimming cut 5 bases from V and 3 bases from J; bases unmatched to any gene: 6. Germline loops: CDR1 SGHTA, CDR2 FQGTGA. The CDR3 region is CASSLSGLAGTDTQYF. The CDR3 DNA sequence: TGTGCCAGCAGCCTCAGCGGACTAGCGGGAACAGATACGCAGTATTTT.

This clone was recorded many times. This chain uses TRBV7-9 with TRBJ2-5; maybe TRBD1 (6 bases). The CDR3 is 14 amino acids. Germline CDR1 reads SEHNR; CDR2 reads FQNEAQ (reference sequence). Trimming left V 3 bases short and J 1 base short, with 9 bases between. The CDR3 spells CASSLDRSQETQYF. The CDR3 DNA reads TGTGCCAGCAGCTTGGACAGATCCCAAGAGACCCAGTACTTC.

The CDR3 loop is CASSKRGSLNTEAFF. DNA for the CDR3: TGTGCCAGCAGCAAACGGGGCAGCTTGAACACTGAAGCTTTCTTT. V and J are TRBV21-1 and TRBJ1-1. TRBV21-1 corresponds to a pseudogene. The CDR3 is 15 residues long.

The genes are TRBV5-1 and TRBJ2-2; D is unresolved. This CDR3 comprises 14 residues. V dropped 4 bases and J dropped 4 bases, with 11 bases sitting between them. Germline V lookup: CDR1 SGHRS, CDR2 YFSETQ. DNA for the CDR3: TGCGCCAGCAGCCTCGTACAGTCCACCGGGGAGCTGTTTTTT. Its translation: CASSLVQSTGELFF.

This clone was counted between two and nine times. The CDR3 DNA follows: TGTGCCAGCAGCCTCGACAGAAGCACAGATACGCAGTATTTT. Translation: CASSLDRSTDTQYF. The chain joins TRBV7-2 to TRBJ2-3; perhaps TRBD1 as D (5 bases). The V end was cut by 5 bases, the J end by 0 bases, with 9 bases between. The CDR3 loop spans 14 amino acids. Germline V gene data show CDR1 as SGHTA and CDR2 as FQGNSA.

This clone was observed at least ten times. The chain is built from TRBV14 and TRBJ2-6; no clear D. The CDR3 is 13 residues long. Trimming cost V 1 base and J 7 bases, with 5 bases left between them. Germline lookup yields CDR1 SGHDN and CDR2 FVKESK. CDR3 coding DNA: TGTGCCAGCAGCCAAGCCCTCGCCAACGTCCTGACTTTC. Its protein product is CASSQALANVLTF.

This chain links TRBV10-3 with TRBJ2-1, with TRBD2 identical over 7 bases. Trimming took 0 bases from V and 6 from J; bases not matched to a gene: 14. CDR1 is ENHRY and CDR2 is SYGVKD in the germline V gene. The CDR3 consists of 18 residues. As DNA, the CDR3 is TGTGCCATCAGTGAGTCGTCTACTAGCGCCTTGAGGGGCAATGAGCAGTTCTTC. Its protein is CAISESSTSALRGNEQFF.

The CDR3 reads CASSLASDYEQYV. The CDR3 DNA is TGTGCCAGCAGCTTAGCCTCGGACTACGAGCAGTACGTC. The chain joins TRBV7-8 to TRBJ2-7; D is ambiguous. Trimming shortened V by 0 bases and J by 3 bases, and 6 bases separated the two germline ends. Germline-derived CDR1 and CDR2 are SGHVS and FQNEAQ. CDR3 size: 13 residues.

This clone was counted a few times. V and J are TRBV4-3 and TRBJ1-6; D is undetermined. The CDR3 consists of 13 residues. V lost 5 bases and J lost 7, with 9 bases in between. The V gene's germline CDR1 is LGHNA and CDR2 YSLEER. The CDR3 sequence is CASSTDWNSPLHF. CDR3 sequence (DNA): TGCGCCAGCAGCACGGACTGGAATTCACCCCTCCACTTT.

The chain employs TRBV19 and TRBJ1-4; D may be TRBD1 (5 bases). Germline CDR1 LNHDA, CDR2 SQIVND (reference sequence). The CDR3 totals 16 residues. V lost 3 bases and J 7 bases, leaving 18 bases between the germline ends. CDR3 region: CASSITGRGASEKLFF. The CDR3 coding sequence is TGTGCCAGTAGTATTACCGGAAGAGGGGCTTCTGAAAAACTGTTTTTT.

The J gene is TRBJ1-5, the V gene TRBV4-1; TRBD1 is a possible D gene (5 bases). The ends were cut back, 1 base at V and 7 bases at J, with 14 bases in the middle. CDR1 MGHRA and CDR2 YSYEKL come from the germline V gene. The CDR3 consists of 15 residues. This CDR3 is CASSQGAVAGQPQHF. The CDR3 DNA follows: TGCGCCAGCAGCCAAGGGGCCGTCGCAGGGCAGCCCCAGCATTTT.

A word on this clone: This may stem from a read error, because a much larger clone lies one nucleotide away. This sample also contains other DNA sequences that code for the same CDR3. The chain combines TRBV4-1 with TRBJ2-2, with D possibly matching TRBD1 (7 bases). Germline lookup yields CDR1 MGHRA and CDR2 YSYEKL. CDR3 size: 15 residues. Trimming left V 4 bases short and J 0 bases short, with 9 bases between. CDR3 bases: TGCGCCAGCAGCCGCGGGACAGCGAACACCGGGGAGCTGTTTTTT. It specifies CASSRGTANTGELFF.